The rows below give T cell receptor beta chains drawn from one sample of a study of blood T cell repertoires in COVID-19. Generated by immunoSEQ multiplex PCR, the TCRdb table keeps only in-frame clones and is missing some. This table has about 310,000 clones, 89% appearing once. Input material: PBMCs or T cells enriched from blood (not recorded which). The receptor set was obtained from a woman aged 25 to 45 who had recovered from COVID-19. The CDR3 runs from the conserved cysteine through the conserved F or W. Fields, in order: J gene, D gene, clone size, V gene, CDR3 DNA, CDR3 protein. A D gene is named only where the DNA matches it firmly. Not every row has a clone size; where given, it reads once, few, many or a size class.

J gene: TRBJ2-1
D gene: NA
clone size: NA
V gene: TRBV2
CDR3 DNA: TGTGCCAGCAGCCTTTTATGGGGGGAGGATGAGCAGTTCTTC
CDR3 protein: CASSLLWGEDEQFF

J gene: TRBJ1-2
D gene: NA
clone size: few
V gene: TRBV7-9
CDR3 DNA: TGTGCCAGCAGCCTTGGCAGATACTATGGCTACACCTTC
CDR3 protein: CASSLGRYYGYTF

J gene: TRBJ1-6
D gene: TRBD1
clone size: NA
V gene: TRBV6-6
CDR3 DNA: TGTGCCAGCAGGTCAAGCCGGGACAGAGAACATTCACCCCTCCACTTT
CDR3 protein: CASRSSRDREHSPLHF

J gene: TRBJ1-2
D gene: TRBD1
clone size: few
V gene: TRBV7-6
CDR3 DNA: TGTGCCAGCAGCCGGAACCCAGGGGGCGGGTATGGCTACACCTTC
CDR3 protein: CASSRNPGGGYGYTF

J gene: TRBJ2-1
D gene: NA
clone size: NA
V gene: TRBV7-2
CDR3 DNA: TGTGCCAGCAGCTTTCGACCCCAGGGGGAGCAGTTCTTC
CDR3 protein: CASSFRPQGEQFF

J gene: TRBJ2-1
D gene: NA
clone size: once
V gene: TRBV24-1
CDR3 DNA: TGTGCCACCAGCCAAACAGGGTACAATGAGCAGTTCTTC
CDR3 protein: CATSQTGYNEQFF

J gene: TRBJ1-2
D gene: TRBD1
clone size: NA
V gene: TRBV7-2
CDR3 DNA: TGTGCCAGCAGCTCGTCCCGGGACAGGGGCGCTAACTATGGCTACACCTTC
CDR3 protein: CASSSSRDRGANYGYTF

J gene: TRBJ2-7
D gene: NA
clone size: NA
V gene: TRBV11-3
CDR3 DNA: TGTGCCAGCAGCTTAGGGCCACGATCCACCTACGAGCAGTACTTC
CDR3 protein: CASSLGPRSTYEQYF

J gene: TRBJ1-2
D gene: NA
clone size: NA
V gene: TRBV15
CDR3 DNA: TGTGCCACCAGCAGAGATCCGGGATATGGCTACACCTTC
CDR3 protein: CATSRDPGYGYTF

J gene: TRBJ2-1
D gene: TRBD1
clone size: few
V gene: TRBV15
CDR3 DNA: TGTGCCACCAGCCGAGAGCCAGTTACAGGGGGCTTGGACAATGAGCAGTTCTTC
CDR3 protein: CATSREPVTGGLDNEQFF

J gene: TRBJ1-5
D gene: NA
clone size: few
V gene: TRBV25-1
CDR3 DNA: TGTGCCAGCAGGCCGGCAGGGGCGAGCAATCAGCCCCAGCATTTT
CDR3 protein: CASRPAGASNQPQHF

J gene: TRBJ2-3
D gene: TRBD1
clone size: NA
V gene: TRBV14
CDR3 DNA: TGTGCCAGCAGCCCCTACCGACAGGGTGGGTACACAGATACGCAGTATTTT
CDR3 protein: CASSPYRQGGYTDTQYF

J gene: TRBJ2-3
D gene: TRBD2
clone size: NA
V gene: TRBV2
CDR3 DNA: TGTGCCAGCAGTCCCACGACTAGCGGGCCTAGCACAGATACGCAGTATTTT
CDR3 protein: CASSPTTSGPSTDTQYF

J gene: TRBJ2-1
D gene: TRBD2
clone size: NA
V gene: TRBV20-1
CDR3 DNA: TGCAGTGCTAGTGTAAGTCTAGCGGGACTGTACAATGAGCAGTTCTTC
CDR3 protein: CSASVSLAGLYNEQFF

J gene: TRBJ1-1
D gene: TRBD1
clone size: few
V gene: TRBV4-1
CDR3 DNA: TGCGCCAGCAGCCAGACAGGGAAGAGGAACACTGAAGCTTTCTTT
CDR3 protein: CASSQTGKRNTEAFF

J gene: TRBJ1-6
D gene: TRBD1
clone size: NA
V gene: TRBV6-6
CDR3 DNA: TGTGCCAGCAGCGGTACCGGACAGGGCCAATCACCCCTCCACTTT
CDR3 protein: CASSGTGQGQSPLHF

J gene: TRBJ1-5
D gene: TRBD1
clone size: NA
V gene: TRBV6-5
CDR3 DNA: TGTGCCAGCAGTTCGACAGGGGCCGGCAATCAGCCCCAGCATTTT
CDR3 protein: CASSSTGAGNQPQHF

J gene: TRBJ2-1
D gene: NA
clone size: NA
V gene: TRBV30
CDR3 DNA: TGTGCCTGGCGTCCTCCGGGGGCTGGGGGGGTCAATGAGCAGTTCTTC
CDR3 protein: CAWRPPGAGGVNEQFF

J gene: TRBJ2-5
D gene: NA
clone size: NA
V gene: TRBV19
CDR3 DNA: TGTGCCAGTAGTTTTATATTTTTCTCTGGACAGTTCGAAGAGACCCAGTACTTC
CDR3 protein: CASSFIFFSGQFEETQYF

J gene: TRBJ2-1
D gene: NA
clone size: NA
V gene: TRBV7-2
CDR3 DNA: TGTGCCAGCAGCCGTGGAGACTCGGGGGAGCAGTTCTTC
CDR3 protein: CASSRGDSGEQFF

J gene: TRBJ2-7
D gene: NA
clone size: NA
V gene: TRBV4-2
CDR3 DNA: TGTGCCCACCGGGACGAGCAGTACTTC
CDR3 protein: CAHRDEQYF

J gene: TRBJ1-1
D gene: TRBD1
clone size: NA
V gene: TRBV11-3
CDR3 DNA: TGTGCCAGCAGCTTAGAATATGGACAGGGAGCTTTCTTT
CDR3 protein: CASSLEYGQGAFF

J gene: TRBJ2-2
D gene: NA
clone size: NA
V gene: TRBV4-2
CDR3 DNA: TGTGCCAGCAGCCAAGAGAGGGGAGGAGGGTCCGGGGAGCTGTTTTTT
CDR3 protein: CASSQERGGGSGELFF

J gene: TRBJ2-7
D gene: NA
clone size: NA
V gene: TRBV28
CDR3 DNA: TGTGCCAGCAGAGAGGATCCCAGGGGTTACGAGCAGTACTTC
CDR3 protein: CASREDPRGYEQYF

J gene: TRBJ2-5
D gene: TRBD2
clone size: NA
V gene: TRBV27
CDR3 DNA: TGTGCCAGCAGTCCGTTCCCAGCGGGAGGGCCGGAGACCCAGTACTTC
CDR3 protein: CASSPFPAGGPETQYF

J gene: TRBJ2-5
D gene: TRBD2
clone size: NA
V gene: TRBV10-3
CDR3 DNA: TGTGCCACGGGACTAGCGGGAGGCATTGAAGAGACCCAGTACTTC
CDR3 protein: CATGLAGGIEETQYF

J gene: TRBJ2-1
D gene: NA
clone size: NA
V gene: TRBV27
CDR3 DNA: TGTGCCAGCAGTCGACCCGACGGCGGGCAGTTCTTC
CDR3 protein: CASSRPDGGQFF

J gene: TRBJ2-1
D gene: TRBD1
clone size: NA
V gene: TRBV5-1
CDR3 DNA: TGCGCCAGCAGCTTGGCGGGACAGGGGGCTTACAATGAGCAGTTCTTC
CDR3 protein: CASSLAGQGAYNEQFF

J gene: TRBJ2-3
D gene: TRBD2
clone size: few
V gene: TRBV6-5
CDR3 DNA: TGTGCCAGCAGTTACGGGGCGGGAGAGGGGACAGATACGCAGTATTTT
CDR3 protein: CASSYGAGEGTDTQYF

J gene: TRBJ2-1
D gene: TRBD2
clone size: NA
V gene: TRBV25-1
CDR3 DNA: TGTGCCAGCAGTGAGGGCATTTTCCATCAGCGGGAGATTGAGCAGTTCTTC
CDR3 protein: CASSEGIFHQREIEQFF

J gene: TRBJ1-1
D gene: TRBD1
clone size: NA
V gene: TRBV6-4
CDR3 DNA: TGTGCCAGCAGTGATACAGGGGAGACTGAAGCTTTCTTT
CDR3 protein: CASSDTGETEAFF

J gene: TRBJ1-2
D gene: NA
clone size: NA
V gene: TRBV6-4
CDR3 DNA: TGTGCCAGCAGGACCGCCCAGGGCGATGGCTATGGCTACACCTTC
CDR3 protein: CASRTAQGDGYGYTF

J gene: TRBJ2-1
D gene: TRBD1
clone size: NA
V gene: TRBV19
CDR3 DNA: TGTGCCAGTAGTATAGTGGGACAGCGGCGTTGGAGCGATGAGCAGTTCTTC
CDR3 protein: CASSIVGQRRWSDEQFF

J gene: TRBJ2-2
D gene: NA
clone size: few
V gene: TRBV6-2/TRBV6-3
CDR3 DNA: TGTGCCAGCAGTTACTCGCCAGAAAACACCGGGGAGCTGTTTTTT
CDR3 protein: CASSYSPENTGELFF

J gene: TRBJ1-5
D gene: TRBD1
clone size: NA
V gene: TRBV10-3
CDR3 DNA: TGTGCCATCAGTTCGTCCGGGACAGAGGGCAATCAGCCCCAGCATTTT
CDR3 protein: CAISSSGTEGNQPQHF

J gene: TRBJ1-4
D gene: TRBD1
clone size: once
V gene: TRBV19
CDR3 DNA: TGTGCCAGTAGTACAGCCCCTACAGGGGGCGACGAAAAACTGTTTTTT
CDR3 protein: CASSTAPTGGDEKLFF

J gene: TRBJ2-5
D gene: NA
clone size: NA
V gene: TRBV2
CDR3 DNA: TGTGCCAGCAGTGATGAGTTGCGAGAGACCCAGTACTTC
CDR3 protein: CASSDELRETQYF

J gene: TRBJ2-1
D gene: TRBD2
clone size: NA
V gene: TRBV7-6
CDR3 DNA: TGTGCCAGCAGCTTAGAATTTGGGACTATCAATGAGCAGTTCTTC
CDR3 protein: CASSLEFGTINEQFF

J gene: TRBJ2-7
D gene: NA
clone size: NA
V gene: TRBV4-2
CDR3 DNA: TGTGCCAGCAGCCAAGATTTTACGGGAATCCTGTACGAGCAGTACTTC
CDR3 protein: CASSQDFTGILYEQYF

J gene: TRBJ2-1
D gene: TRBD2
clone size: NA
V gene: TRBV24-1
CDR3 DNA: TGTGCCACCAGTGATCCATCGGTGTCTAGCGGGTCCCTTTGGAATGAGCAGTTCTTC
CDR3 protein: CATSDPSVSSGSLWNEQFF

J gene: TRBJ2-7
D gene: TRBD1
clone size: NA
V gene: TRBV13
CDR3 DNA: TGTGCCAGCAGCTCGGGACAGGGGGCCCCTAGCTCCTACGAGCAGTACTTC
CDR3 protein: CASSSGQGAPSSYEQYF

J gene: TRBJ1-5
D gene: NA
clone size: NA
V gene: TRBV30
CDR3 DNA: TGTGCCTGGAGTAACAGGGCCCGGGATCAGCCCCAGCATTTT
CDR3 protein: CAWSNRARDQPQHF